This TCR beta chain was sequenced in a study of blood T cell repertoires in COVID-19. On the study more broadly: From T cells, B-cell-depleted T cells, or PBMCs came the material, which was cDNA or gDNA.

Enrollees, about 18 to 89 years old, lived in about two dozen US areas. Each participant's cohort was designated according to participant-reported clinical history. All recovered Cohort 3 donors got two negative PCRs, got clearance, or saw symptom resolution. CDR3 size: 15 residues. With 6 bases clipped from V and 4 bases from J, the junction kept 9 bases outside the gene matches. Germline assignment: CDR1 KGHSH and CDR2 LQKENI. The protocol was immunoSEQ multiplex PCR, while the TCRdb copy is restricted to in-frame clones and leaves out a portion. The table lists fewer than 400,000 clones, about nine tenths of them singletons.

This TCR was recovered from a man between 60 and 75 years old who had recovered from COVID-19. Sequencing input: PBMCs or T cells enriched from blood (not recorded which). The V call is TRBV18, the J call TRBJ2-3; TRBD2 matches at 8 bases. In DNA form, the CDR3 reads TGTGCCAGCTCCACAGGGCTAGCGGGCGCAGATACGCAGTATTTT. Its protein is CASSTGLAGADTQYF.